The next 23 T cell receptor beta chains were all read from a single sample in a study of molecular identifiers for immune sequencing clone quantification. TCRdb reprocessed the PCR reads with MiXCR, giving one entry per CDR3 protein. The table includes approximately 500,000 distinct CDR3 sequences, about 22% detected once. Sequenced material: naive CD8+ T cells from blood, with Jurkat cell RNA spiked in. Subset denoted: FACS-sorted CD8+CD4-CCR7+CD45RA+ naive T cells. The receptors were gathered from a human donor in good health. Some libraries in this study had Jurkat cell RNA spiked in.

This clonotype was observed many times. The CDR3 protein is CASSPKRFNSPLHF. The CDR3 DNA follows: TGTGCCAGCAGCCCGAAGCGTTTCAACTCACCCCTCCACTTT. The rearrangement links TRBV7-6 to TRBJ1-6, with D uncertain. This CDR3 is 14 amino acids long. Deletions cut 5 bases from V and 10 bases from J, with 15 bases between. CDR1 is SGHVS, CDR2 FNYEAQ, per germline.

At least ten counts were recorded for this clonotype. The V and J genes are TRBV3-1 and TRBJ2-7, with D perhaps TRBD2 (6 bases). Per germline, CDR1 LGHDT and CDR2 YNNKEL (reference sequence). The CDR3 loop spans 13 amino acids. Trimming stripped 5 bases from V and 2 bases from J, with 10 bases between. The chain's CDR3 is CASSGDFPYEQYF. As DNA, the CDR3 is TGTGCCAGCAGCGGGGACTTTCCCTACGAGCAGTACTTC.

This clonotype came up a few times. The rearrangement uses TRBV20-1 and TRBJ1-1; the D is unclear. V lost 0 bases to trimming and J lost 2 bases, with 10 bases between them. This CDR3 is built from 14 residues. Per germline, CDR1 DFQATT and CDR2 SNEGSKA (reference sequence). The CDR3, as DNA: TGCAGTGCTAGAGAATCCTTACCTAACACTGAAGCTTTCTTT. Translated: CSARESLPNTEAFF.

In the case of this clonotype: With a much larger clone just one base away, this may be a read error. This chain joins TRBV9 and TRBJ2-7; 8 nucleotides match TRBD1. Germline values: CDR1 SGDLS, CDR2 YYNGEE. Unmatched junction bases numbered 5, after V lost 0 bases and J lost 3 bases. The length of the CDR3 is 15 residues. The CDR3 loop reads CASSVDPGQVYEQYF. CDR3 nucleotides: TGTGCCAGCAGCGTAGACCCGGGACAGGTCTACGAGCAGTACTTC.

This clonotype showed up many times. CDR3 DNA: TGCAGTGCTTCTTTGGACAGTATGCCCAAAAACATTCAGTACTTC. It yields the protein CSASLDSMPKNIQYF. The chain couples TRBV20-1 to TRBJ2-4, with a possible D match to TRBD1 (6 bases). Per germline, CDR1 DFQATT and CDR2 SNEGSKA (reference sequence). V was clipped by 5 bases and J by 2 bases, with 16 bases between them. The CDR3 sequence is 15 residues long.

The chain recombines TRBV12-3 or TRBV12-4 with TRBJ1-2; D is unresolved. Trimming left V 4 bases short and J 8 bases short, with 17 bases between. The CDR3 spans 14 residues. The CDR3 DNA sequence: TGTGCCAGCAGTTGGGTCCCGAGTACTATAGGCTACACCTTC. This gives the protein CASSWVPSTIGYTF.

The rearrangement links TRBV4-1 to TRBJ1-6; 9 nucleotides line up with TRBD1. CDR1 is MGHRA, CDR2 YSYEKL, per germline. The CDR3 is 16 amino acids. The ends lost 6 bases at V and 8 bases at J; junction bases unmatched: 11. CDR3 residues: CASRSLPGQGHSPLHF. CDR3 in DNA: TGCGCCAGCAGGTCCCTCCCGGGACAGGGTCATTCACCCCTCCACTTT.

The chain employs TRBV30 and TRBJ2-7; perhaps TRBD1 as D (5 bases). V shed 0 bases and J shed 6 bases, with 12 bases lying between them. Germline CDR1 reads GTSNPN; CDR2 reads SVGIG (reference sequence). The CDR3 runs 13 residues. In nucleotides, the CDR3 is TGTGCCTGGAGTGTGGGGCGTAGTACCGAGCAGTACTTC. Protein sequence: CAWSVGRSTEQYF.

This clonotype was detected many times. The chain links TRBV27 to TRBJ1-2, with D tentatively TRBD1 (6 bases). V lost 3 bases and J lost 0, with 11 bases in between. The CDR3 runs 15 residues. Germline-derived CDR1 and CDR2 are MNHEY and SMNVEV (reference sequence). CDR3 region: CASSFGDTPNYGYTF. The CDR3 DNA follows: TGTGCCAGCAGTTTCGGGGACACCCCTAACTATGGCTACACCTTC.

About this clonotype itself: Just one base apart from a much larger clone, this may be a read error. This chain connects TRBV4-3 to TRBJ1-2; tentative D call: TRBD1 (5 bases). Germline CDR1 and CDR2: LGHNA and YSLEER. The CDR3 runs 15 residues. The CDR3 coding sequence is TGCGCCAGCAGCCAAGATAAGGGGCAGAACTATGGCTGCACCTTC. Translation: CASSQDKGQNYGCTF.

This clonotype was detected a few times. This sequence joins TRBV11-2 and TRBJ2-7; D is undetermined. The CDR3 extends over 16 amino acids. Germline V CDR1 and CDR2: SGHAT, FQNNGV. V was shortened by 1 base and J by 1 base, with 14 bases between the two germline ends. CDR3 loop: CASSLVEFGPSYEQYF. In DNA form, the CDR3 reads TGTGCCAGCAGCTTAGTCGAATTTGGTCCTTCCTACGAGCAGTACTTC.

The V gene is TRBV27, the J gene TRBJ2-7; tentative D call: TRBD2 (5 bases). V gave up 3 bases and J gave up 3 bases, with 9 bases separating them. The germline V gene has CDR1 MNHEY and CDR2 SMNVEV (reference sequence). The CDR3 runs to 13 residues. As DNA, the CDR3 is TGTGCCAGCAGTTTCGTCGGGAACTACGAGCAGTACTTC. Protein product: CASSFVGNYEQYF.

At least ten counts were recorded for this clonotype. This chain connects TRBV2 to TRBJ2-5; possibly TRBD1 for D (5 bases). The CDR3 is 14 residues long. V was shortened by 8 bases and J by 5 bases, with 18 bases between the two germline ends. Looked up from germline, CDR1 is SNHLY and CDR2 is FYNNEI. CDR3 coding DNA: TGTGCCAGCCTAACGGACACCCGGTCCGAGACCCAGTACTTC. Its protein product is CASLTDTRSETQYF. Full variable domain (remainder filled in from reference TRBV2 and TRBJ2-5): EPEVTQTPSHQVTQMGQEVILRCVPISNHLYFYWYRQILGQKVEFLVSFYNNEISEKSEIFDDQFSVERPDGSNFTLKIRSTKLEDSAMYFCASLTDTRSETQYFGPGTRLLVL.

This clonotype was seen at least ten times. The chain has TRBV7-2 and TRBJ2-7; TRBD1 aligns across 7 bases. CDR1 is SGHTA, CDR2 FQGNSA, per germline. Trimming took 3 bases from V and 0 from J; bases not matched to a gene: 2. CDR3 length equals 14 residues. The DNA of the CDR3 is TGTGCCAGCAGCTTGGGACAGTTCTCCTACGAGCAGTACTTC. It encodes CASSLGQFSYEQYF. The entire variable domain, with the rest obtained from reference TRBV7-2 and TRBJ2-7, is as follows: GAGVSQSPSNKVTEKGKDVELRCDPISGHTALYWYRQSLGQGLEFLIYFQGNSAPDKSGLPSDRFSAERTGGSVSTLTIQRTQQEDSAVYLCASSLGQFSYEQYFGPGTRLTVT.

This clonotype was detected a few times. The chain employs TRBV29-1 and TRBJ1-2, with D uncertain. Per germline, CDR1 SQVTM and CDR2 ANQGSEA. The V end was cut by 7 bases, the J end by 8 bases, with 17 bases between. The CDR3 is made up of 12 amino acids. The chain's CDR3 is CSAPKSGGGYTF. The CDR3 nucleotides are TGCAGCGCCCCCAAGTCCGGAGGGGGCTACACCTTC.

This clonotype was found once. The CDR3 here is CASSLGRNGPGELFF. DNA of the CDR3: TGTGCCAGCAGCTTAGGCAGGAACGGGCCCGGGGAGCTGTTTTTT. The gene calls are TRBV7-9 and TRBJ2-2; D unresolved. Germline CDR1 SEHNR, CDR2 FQNEAQ (reference sequence). Trimming stripped 1 base from V and 6 bases from J, with 12 bases between. The CDR3 has 15 amino acids. Combining the CDR3 with reference TRBV7-9 and TRBJ2-2 gives the whole variable domain DTGVSQNPRHKITKRGQNVTFRCDPISEHNRLYWYRQTLGQGPEFLTYFQNEAQLEKSRLLSDRFSAERPKGSFSTLEIQRTEQGDSAMYLCASSLGRNGPGELFFGEGSRLTVL.

The sample holds a few counts of this clonotype. The chain is built from TRBV30 and TRBJ2-7; the match to TRBD2 covers 8 bases. The CDR3 has 15 residues. Trimming removed 1 base from V and 4 bases from J; junction bases left unmatched: 9. The germline V gene has CDR1 GTSNPN and CDR2 SVGIG (reference sequence). The CDR3 DNA sequence: TGTGCCTGGAGTGATGGGAGCGGGAGCTTATACGAGCAGTACTTC. Translation gives CAWSDGSGSLYEQYF.

This clonotype was picked up many times. The chain employs TRBV28 and TRBJ2-5; 14 nucleotides line up with TRBD2. After removal of 3 bases from V and 2 bases from J, the junction contained 5 bases not matched to a gene. The length of the CDR3 is 17 residues. The germline CDR1 and CDR2 sequences are MDHEN and SYDVKM. The CDR3: CASSLEGLAGAQETQYF. CDR3 coding DNA: TGTGCCAGCAGTTTGGAGGGACTAGCGGGAGCTCAAGAGACCCAGTACTTC. The full variable domain, in which reference TRBV28 and TRBJ2-5 provide the parts outside the CDR3, is DVKVTQSSRYLVKRTGEKVFLECVQDMDHENMFWYRQDPGLGLRLIYFSYDVKMKEKGDIPEGYSVSREKKERFSLILESASTNQTSMYLCASSLEGLAGAQETQYFGPGTRLLVL.

The J gene is TRBJ1-6, the V gene TRBV5-1; perhaps TRBD1 as D (5 bases). The V end was cut by 4 bases, the J end by 8 bases, with 22 bases between. CDR1 is SGHRS, CDR2 YFSETQ, per germline. This CDR3 contains 17 residues. The CDR3 here is CASSHPTTESSDSPLHF. The CDR3 coding sequence is TGCGCCAGCAGCCATCCCACGACAGAGTCGAGTGATTCACCCCTCCACTTT. Together with reference TRBV5-1 and TRBJ1-6, the CDR3 gives the full variable domain: KAGVTQTPRYLIKTRGQQVTLSCSPISGHRSVSWYQQTPGQGLQFLFEYFSETQRNKGNFPGRFSGRQFSNSRSEMNVSTLELGDSALYLCASSHPTTESSDSPLHFGNGTRLTVT.

In regard to this clonotype: Possible read error: a much larger clone is one base away. The CDR3 loop is CASSLGTSGPADTQYF. CDR3 DNA: TGTGCCAGCAGCTTGGGGACTAGCGGGCCCGCAGATACGCAGTATTTT. The chain is built from TRBV11-2 and TRBJ2-3; 12 bases line up with TRBD2. CDR1 and CDR2 from the germline V gene are SGHAT and FQNNGV. Trimming cost V 3 bases and J 4 bases; bases outside gene matches: 5. This CDR3 is built from 16 residues. Full variable domain (rest looked up from reference TRBV11-2 and TRBJ2-3): EAGVAQSPRYKIIEKRQSVAFWCNPISGHATLYWYQQILGQGPKLLIQFQNNGVVDDSQLPKDRFSAERLKGVDSTLKIQPAKLEDSAVYLCASSLGTSGPADTQYFGPGTRLTVL.

The chain links TRBV5-5 to TRBJ1-6; D remains unclear. V was cut by 1 base and J by 6 bases, with 8 bases left in between. Germline V gives CDR1 SGHKS, CDR2 YYEKEE (reference sequence). The CDR3 length is 14 residues. The DNA of the CDR3 is TGTGCCAGCAGCTTGATCACAGTTAATTCACCCCTCCACTTT. This encodes CASSLITVNSPLHF.

This clonotype was picked up a small number of times. This chain connects TRBV7-9 to TRBJ2-2; 8 bases fit TRBD1. Trimming cost V 3 bases and J 6 bases; bases outside gene matches: 3. CDR3 length equals 14 residues. Germline V gene data show CDR1 as SEHNR and CDR2 as FQNEAQ (reference sequence). This CDR3 is CASSFPRGPGELFF. The CDR3 DNA sequence: TGTGCCAGCAGCTTCCCCAGGGGGCCCGGGGAGCTGTTTTTT. The whole variable domain, remainder taken from reference TRBV7-9 and TRBJ2-2, is DTGVSQNPRHKITKRGQNVTFRCDPISEHNRLYWYRQTLGQGPEFLTYFQNEAQLEKSRLLSDRFSAERPKGSFSTLEIQRTEQGDSAMYLCASSFPRGPGELFFGEGSRLTVL.

There are many counts of this clonotype. The V and J genes are TRBV7-9 and TRBJ2-1; unclear D gene. The CDR3 covers 13 residues. Germline values: CDR1 SEHNR, CDR2 FQNEAQ (reference sequence). Trimming shortened V by 2 bases and J by 4 bases, and 6 bases separated the two germline ends. Here the CDR3 reads CASSLPLYNEQFF. CDR3 coding DNA: TGTGCCAGCAGCTTACCTTTGTACAATGAGCAGTTCTTC.